This TCR beta chain was sequenced during a study of chemoradiotherapy in HPV16-positive cancers. Data came from immunoSEQ multiplex PCR; TCRdb stores just in-frame clones and leaves some out. The data show some 34,000 clones, around 93% seen once. Over chemoradiotherapy, repertoires were sampled more than once. General study findings and limits: Candidate HPV-specific clones and E7-related TCR motifs grew in tumor during treatment.

Notes on this clone: Its specificity is unknown.

The CDR3 spans 16 residues. V was cut by 0 bases and J by 10 bases, with 16 bases left in between. The germline gives CDR1 MNHEY, CDR2 SVGAGI. This specimen was blood, taken from a patient who underwent chemoradiotherapy. The chain is built from TRBV6-5 and TRBJ1-6; D may be TRBD1 (5 bases). This TCR came from a human donor with HPV-associated anogenital cancer. The CDR3 sequence: CASSYSRQGPLSPLHF. In DNA form, the CDR3 reads TGTGCCAGCAGTTACTCGAGGCAGGGTCCCCTATCACCCCTCCACTTT.